This entry concerns a single T cell receptor (beta chain). There is no known antigen for this receptor. No per-base quality is available; no much larger clone lies one base away. V sheds 1 base and J sheds 5 bases, leaving 10 bases between their ends. CDR1 SGHRS and CDR2 YFSETQ are derived from the germline V gene. The CDR3 covers 14 residues, taking in both the cysteine and the phenylalanine. CDR3 DNA is the only sequence kept; it has 42 bases, read in frame from the first base. Library preparation employed the immunoSEQ multiplex PCR assay. The multiplex PCR relied on a mix of 60 forward primers for TCR Vbeta segments and 13 reverse primers for TCR Jbeta segments. The CDR3 region of rearranged TCR beta genes was amplified from genomic DNA by a multiplex PCR assay. Amplified TCR beta libraries were sequenced as 87-base-pair reads on the Illumina HiSeq System. The source study handled its data this way. Across the 700 or so repertoires, a later analysis counted 80 million or so unique TCR beta chains, roughly 11 million of which were shared by at least two donors. Raw reads were error-corrected and collapsed into unique sequences by a nearest-neighbor algorithm in which closely related sequences were merged to remove PCR and sequencing errors. CDR3 sequences were aligned to IMGT reference sequences to assign V, D and J gene segments. Each retained sequence needed at least a six-nucleotide match to both a V gene segment and a J gene segment. Rearrangements were called productive when the CDR3 lacked stop codons and stayed in frame with V and J; all others were non-productive. CDR3 was defined according to IMGT convention as the region running from the second conserved V-encoded cysteine to the conserved J-encoded phenylalanine. The earlier analysis of roughly 590 of the donors excluded any sequence lacking an unambiguous match to a single V gene segment. An earlier analysis of under 750 of the donors called V segments functional above 56.7% productive rearrangements and segregating when the between-donor standard deviation exceeded 5%. A statistical classification framework was built to diagnose cytomegalovirus status from the catalog of TCR beta chain sequences. In a later analysis, TCR nucleotide sequences were compared against IMGT/GENE-DB human TR gene sequences so that V and J genes could be assigned. The TCRdist pipeline was used in a later analysis to assign CDR3 sequences and most-parsimonious VDJ recombination scenarios. In a later analysis, each TCR beta chain was defined by its CDR3 amino acid sequence together with its V-gene family, and reads lacking a unique V-gene family were excluded. To address suspected cross-contamination and a sequencing artifact, a later analysis removed 592 highly shared, low-generation-probability nucleotide sequences. A later analysis calculated a clonal expansion index for each public chain from normalized within-repertoire ranks of inferred template counts. In a later analysis, generation probabilities were computed using a VDJ recombination model fitted to out-of-frame rearrangements, and the results were checked against IGoR. In a later analysis, TCR-TCR, TCR-HLA and TCR-CMV co-occurrence was scored with hypergeometric tests, and a repertoire-size bias correction was applied to TCR pairs. False discovery rates were estimated in a later analysis by permuting HLA or CMV assignments 20 times. In a later analysis, co-occurring TCRs were grouped using DBSCAN, and TCRdist sequence similarity was added for clustering within HLA-allele-positive subsets. Co-occurrence clustering excluded repertoires with fewer than 30,000 or more than 120,000 public chains, plus five with anomalous nucleotide sharing. TCRdb provides this immuneACCESS table in a form limited to in-frame rearrangements. Some clones are lacking; in checked studies, under half of them reflect an unresolved V gene, and why the rest are absent is not known. The DNA was the basis for D and trimming; V, J and clone size are from that table. Present in this sample are around 150,000 clones, roughly 89% of which were seen just once. The top ten clonotypes cover under 6.5% of the sample.

The sample originates from a study of cytomegalovirus exposure and HLA in healthy donors (dated by TCRdb to the late 2010s). About the investigation overall: In an earlier analysis of about 560 of the donors, about 260 Gb of sequence data and 100 million or so unique TCR beta sequences from 180 million or so T cells were reported. An early release that covered more than 550 HLA-typed donors contained 250 to 350 gigabases of sequencing data and 85 million to 100 million unique TCR sequences. Among the roughly 390 genotyped donors, under 90% belonged to the genetic ancestry cluster associated with self-reported Caucasian donors. The aim of the study was to test whether cataloging public T cell receptors could identify signatures of past pathogen exposure. The study used immunosequencing to profile the T cell repertoires of 666 subjects and linked those repertoires to cytomegalovirus serostatus. In addition to the first cohort of roughly 700 subjects, a separate validation cohort of some 120 different subjects was used. The study combined high-throughput TCR immunosequencing, statistical association of individual TCRs with disease status, and machine learning to predict cytomegalovirus infection status. To study patterns of TCR occurrence, a later analysis re-analyzed previously published TCR beta repertoires from around 700 donors and added high-resolution HLA genotyping. In the later analysis, no new phenotypic data were used to find candidate immune exposures; instead, reliance was placed on TCR beta sequences and their occurrence across donors. An earlier analysis of some 500 of the donors used high-throughput TCR beta sequencing to judge whether each TCR beta V gene segment behaved as functional or pseudogenic. Donor age, sex, ethnicity and CMV serostatus were collected together with the repertoire data. A later genetic analysis took genome-wide SNP genotypes for about three fifths of the roughly 670 donors and used that subset as a discovery cohort. All discovery cohort repertoires had been generated using a single sequencing platform. HLA typing included class I and class II loci at four-digit resolution. Typing coverage differed by locus: A, B, C, DRB1 and DQB1 were typed in roughly 629-640 donors, DQA1 in about 500, DPA1 in 606, and DPB1 in just under 490. Five DR-DQ haplotypes were handled as single units for association and clustering, since linkage in the cohort was strong. Among some 400 genotyped donors of the cohort, an average of approximately 240,000 unique TCR beta nucleotide sequences was sequenced per donor, of which 15% to 20% were non-productive. Results the study describes overall, beyond this receptor: The sequencing pipeline was judged likely to have produced a cluster of highly shared sequence variants as a technical artifact. The classifier was reported to diagnose cytomegalovirus status with high specificity and sensitivity in both the original cohort and the validation cohort. The presence/absence analyses assumed that sequencing depth was roughly uniform across donors, and that assumption may not be true. A further reported finding was that TCR beta sequences accurately predicted the HLA-A and HLA-B alleles for most subjects in the first cohort. For the cohort, immune exposure information was limited to CMV serostatus. Because counts were too low, 15 to 20 rarely observed V segments, including chromosome 9 orphons, were excluded from the earlier analysis of around 590 of the donors. In an earlier analysis of about 600 of the donors, most TCR beta V segments appeared in productive rearrangements about 90% or about 30% of the time, broadly matching IMGT annotations. In a later analysis, most CMV-associated TCR beta chains were found to appear HLA-restricted, with HLA associations seemingly driven largely by CMV exposure. Because some donors lacked HLA typing at each locus, the association tests relied only on the typed subset. Some IMGT-functional V segments, including TRBV6-2 and TRBV6-3, could not be told apart with the 87-base-pair reads, so those segments were excluded. In a later analysis, TCR association rates were found to vary across HLA loci, with the most associated TCRs seen for DRB1 alleles and the fewest for HLA-C alleles. A few of the identified cytomegalovirus-associated TCR beta chains were confirmed in vitro to be specific for cytomegalovirus antigens. Specific HLA alleles were associated with 16,951 TCR beta sequences at a false discovery rate of 0.05 in a later analysis. Assigning TCR associations to individual alleles was difficult when HLA alleles, especially DR and DQ, strongly co-occurred. In a later analysis, HLA-associated TCR beta chains were found to be more clonally expanded and to have lower generation probabilities than equally common non-associated chains. While some public TCRs were present in many individuals, most TCR sequences turned up only very rarely across donors. Linkage disequilibrium might explain the correlated functional status among segregating V segments, but an unknown experimental factor could not be excluded. This cohort had only TCR beta chains sequenced, and the lack of alpha or paired-chain data limited which features could be detected. A later genetic analysis associated a missense DCLRE1C variant with V-gene and J-gene trimming of TCR beta chains, and an independent cohort replicated the association. According to a later genetic analysis, donors in an Asian-associated ancestry cluster had fewer N-insertions in productive TCRs than the roughly 670-donor mean. It was suggested by the authors that the approach could potentially be generalized to other disease states and immunological phenotypes. The study gave a list of 150 to 200 TCR beta chains associated with cytomegalovirus. According to a later analysis, parvovirus B19, influenza, CMV and Epstein-Barr virus appeared linked to several top co-occurrence clusters.

In total, 630 or so healthy bone marrow donors made up the cohort. At the time of sampling, all cohort members were nominally healthy, though unrecorded immune exposures were likely present. The donor tested CMV seronegative, placing the donor among the approximately 400 seronegative members of the cohort. Every donor gave a peripheral blood sample, and the peripheral blood mononuclear cells from that sample were used for TCR beta sequencing. Genomic DNA extraction from the blood cell samples was performed with the Qiagen DNeasy Blood Extraction Kit. Sequencing used PBMCs. The sequence joins TRBV5-1 to TRBJ1-5, with TRBD1 as a weak D call on 6 bases. The source is a woman aged 25-40 years in good health and CMV-seronegative. The nucleotide sequence reads as follows: TGCGCCAGCAGCTTGACAGGGATTGATCAGCCCCAGCATTTT. The translation is CASSLTGIDQPQHF.